This T cell receptor (beta chain) comes out of a study of T-cell memory formation after mild COVID-19. The length of the CDR3 is 15 residues. Trimming removed 4 bases at V and 4 bases at J, with 17 bases between. Germline values: CDR1 SGHRS, CDR2 YFSETQ. TCRdb analysed the 5' RACE reads with MiXCR anew, one entry per CDR3 protein. The sample consists of approximately 340,000 distinct CDR3 sequences, about an eighth of them appearing once. The clonotype originates from a man between 18 and 35 years old who had mild COVID-19 (a few samples of this study predate the infection). Cell type and time point are not known. What was sequenced was PBMCs or a T cell subset sorted from them (not recorded which). The chain employs TRBV5-1 and TRBJ2-5; tentative D call: TRBD2 (6 bases). The CDR3 protein is CASSPGTPKGETQYF. CDR3 coding DNA: TGCGCCAGCAGCCCCGGGACTCCCAAGGGAGAGACCCAGTACTTC. Looking up the rest from reference TRBV5-1 and TRBJ2-5 gives the full variable domain: KAGVTQTPRYLIKTRGQQVTLSCSPISGHRSVSWYQQTPGQGLQFLFEYFSETQRNKGNFPGRFSGRQFSNSRSEMNVSTLELGDSALYLCASSPGTPKGETQYFGPGTRLLVL.